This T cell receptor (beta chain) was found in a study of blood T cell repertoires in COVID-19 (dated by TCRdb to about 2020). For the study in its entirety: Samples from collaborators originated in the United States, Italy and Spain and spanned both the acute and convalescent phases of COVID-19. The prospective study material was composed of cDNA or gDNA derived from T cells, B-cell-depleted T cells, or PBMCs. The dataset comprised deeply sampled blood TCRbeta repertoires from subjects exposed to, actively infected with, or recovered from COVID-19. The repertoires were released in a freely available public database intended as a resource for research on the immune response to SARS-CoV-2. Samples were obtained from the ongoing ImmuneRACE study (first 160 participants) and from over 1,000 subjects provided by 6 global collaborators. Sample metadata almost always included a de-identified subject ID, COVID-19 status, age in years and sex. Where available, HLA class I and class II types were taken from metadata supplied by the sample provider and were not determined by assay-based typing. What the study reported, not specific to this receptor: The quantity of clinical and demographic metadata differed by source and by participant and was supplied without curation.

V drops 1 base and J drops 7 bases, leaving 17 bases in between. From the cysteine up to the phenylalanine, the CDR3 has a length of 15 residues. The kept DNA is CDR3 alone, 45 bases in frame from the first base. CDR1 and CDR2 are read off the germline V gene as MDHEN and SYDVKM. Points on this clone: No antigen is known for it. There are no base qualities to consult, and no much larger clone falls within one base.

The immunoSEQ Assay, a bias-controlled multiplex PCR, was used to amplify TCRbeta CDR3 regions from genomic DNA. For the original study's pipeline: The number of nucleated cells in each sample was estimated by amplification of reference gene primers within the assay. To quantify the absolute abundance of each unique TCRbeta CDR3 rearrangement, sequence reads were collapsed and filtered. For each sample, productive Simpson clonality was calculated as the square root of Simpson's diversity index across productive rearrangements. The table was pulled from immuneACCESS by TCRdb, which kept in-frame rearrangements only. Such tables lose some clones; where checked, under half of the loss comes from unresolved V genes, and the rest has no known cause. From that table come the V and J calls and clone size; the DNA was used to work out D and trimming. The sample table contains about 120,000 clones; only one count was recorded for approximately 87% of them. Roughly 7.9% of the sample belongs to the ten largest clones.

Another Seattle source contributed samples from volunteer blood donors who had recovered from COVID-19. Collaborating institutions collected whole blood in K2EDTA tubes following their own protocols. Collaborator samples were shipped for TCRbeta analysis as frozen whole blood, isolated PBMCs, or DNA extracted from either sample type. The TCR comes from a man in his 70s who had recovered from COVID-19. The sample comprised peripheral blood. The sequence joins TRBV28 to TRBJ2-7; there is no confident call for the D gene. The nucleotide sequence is TGTGCCAGCAGTTTATATTGGGCAGCCACTCGGGAGCAGTACTTC. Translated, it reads CASSLYWAATREQYF.